The T cell receptor (beta chain) under discussion was sequenced for a study of CD8+CD57+ T cells in acquired aplastic anemia. For the study at large: Sorted CD4+ plus CD8+ cells gave DNA averaging about 3 ug.

General observations from the study: Patients shared under 30 CD8+ CDR3 sequences with controls.

This clonotype was observed many times. The antigen remains undetermined. This CDR3 contains 16 residues. Trimming left V 1 base short and J 1 base short, with 11 bases between. The germline CDR1 and CDR2 sequences are MGHDK and SYGVNS. Genomic DNA acted as the template from which TCR beta VDJ combination and CDR3 sequence profiling were carried out. Using its own MiXCR run on the reads, TCRdb lists one record per CDR3 protein. In the table there are around 170,000 distinct CDR3 sequences, around half of which are singletons. An expansion of CD8+CD57+ cells by flow cytometry had been shown in patients chosen for sequencing.

V and J are TRBV25-1 and TRBJ1-5, with D perhaps TRBD1 (5 bases). The sequencing input was sorted CD4+, CD8+, or CD8+CD57+ T cells (not recorded which) from PBMCs. The source of this sequence is a human donor with aplastic anemia. CDR3 nucleotides: TGTGCCAGCAGTGAATCTGGCAGGGCGAGCAATCAGCCCCAGCATTTT. Residues: CASSESGRASNQPQHF.